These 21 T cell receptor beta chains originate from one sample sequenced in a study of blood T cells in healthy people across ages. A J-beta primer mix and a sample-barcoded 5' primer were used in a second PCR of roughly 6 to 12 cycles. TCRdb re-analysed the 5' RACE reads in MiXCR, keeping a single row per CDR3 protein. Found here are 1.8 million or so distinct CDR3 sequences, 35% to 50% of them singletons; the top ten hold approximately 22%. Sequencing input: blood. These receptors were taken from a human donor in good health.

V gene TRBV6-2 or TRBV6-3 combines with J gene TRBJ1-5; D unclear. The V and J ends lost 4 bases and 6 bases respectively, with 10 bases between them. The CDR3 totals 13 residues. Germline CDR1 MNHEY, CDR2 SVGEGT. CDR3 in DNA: TGTGCCAGCAGTTTCGAGGCGGCTCAGCCCCAGCATTTT. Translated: CASSFEAAQPQHF.

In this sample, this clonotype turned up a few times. CDR3 coding DNA: TGTGCCACCAGCAGGGGTCTTCGGGTTCCCGATGGCTACACCTTC. Amino acid sequence: CATSRGLRVPDGYTF. The chain joins TRBV15 to TRBJ1-2, with D unresolved. CDR1 is LNHNV and CDR2 is YYDKDF in the germline V gene (reference sequence). Trimming removed 3 bases at V and 6 bases at J, with 17 bases between. The CDR3 length is 15 residues.

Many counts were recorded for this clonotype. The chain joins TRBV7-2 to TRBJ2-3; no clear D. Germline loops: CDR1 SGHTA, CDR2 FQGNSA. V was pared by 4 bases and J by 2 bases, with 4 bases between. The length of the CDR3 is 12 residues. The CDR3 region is CASSSHTDTQYF. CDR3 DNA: TGTGCCAGCAGCTCGCACACAGATACGCAGTATTTT.

CDR3 protein: CATSDFTGGLTYGQFF. The CDR3 region has the DNA TGTGCCACCAGTGATTTCACCGGGGGCCTAACCTATGGGCAGTTCTTC. The J gene is TRBJ2-1, the V gene TRBV24-1, with D tentatively TRBD1 or TRBD2 (6 bases each). The ends were cut back, 1 base at V and 12 bases at J, with 21 bases in the middle. CDR3 size: 16 residues. Germline CDR1 KGHDR, CDR2 SFDVKD.

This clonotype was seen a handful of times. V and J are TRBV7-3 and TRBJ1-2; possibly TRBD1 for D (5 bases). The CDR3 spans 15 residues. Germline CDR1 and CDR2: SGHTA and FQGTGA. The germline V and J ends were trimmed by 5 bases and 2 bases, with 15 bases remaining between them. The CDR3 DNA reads TGTGCCAGCAGCGAGGGACCTGGGGAAAACTATGGCTACACCTTC. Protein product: CASSEGPGENYGYTF.

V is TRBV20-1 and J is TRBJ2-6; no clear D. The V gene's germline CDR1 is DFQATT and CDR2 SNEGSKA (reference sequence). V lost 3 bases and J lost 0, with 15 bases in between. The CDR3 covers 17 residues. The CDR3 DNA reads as TGCAGTGCTAGGGGTCCAGGTCGTCACTCTGGGGCCAACGTCCTGACTTTC. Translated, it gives CSARGPGRHSGANVLTF.

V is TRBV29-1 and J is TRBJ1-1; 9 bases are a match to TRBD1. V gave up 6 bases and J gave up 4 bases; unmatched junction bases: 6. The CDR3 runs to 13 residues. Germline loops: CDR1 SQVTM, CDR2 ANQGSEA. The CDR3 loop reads CSVWDREGTEAFF. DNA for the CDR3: TGCAGCGTGTGGGACAGGGAGGGCACTGAAGCTTTCTTT.

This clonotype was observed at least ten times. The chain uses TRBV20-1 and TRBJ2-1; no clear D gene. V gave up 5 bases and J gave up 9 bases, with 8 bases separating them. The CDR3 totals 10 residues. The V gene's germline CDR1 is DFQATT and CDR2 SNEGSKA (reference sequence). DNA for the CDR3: TGCAGTGCTTACGAGACTGAGCAGTTCTTC. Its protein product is CSAYETEQFF.

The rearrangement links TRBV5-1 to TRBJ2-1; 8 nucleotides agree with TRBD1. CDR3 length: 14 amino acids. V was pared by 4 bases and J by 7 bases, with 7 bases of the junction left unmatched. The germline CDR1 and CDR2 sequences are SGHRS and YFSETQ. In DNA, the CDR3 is TGCGCCAGCAGCCGGCTGCAGGGGGCGAATGAGCAGTTCTTC. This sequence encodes CASSRLQGANEQFF. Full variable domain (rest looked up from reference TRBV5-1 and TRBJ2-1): KAGVTQTPRYLIKTRGQQVTLSCSPISGHRSVSWYQQTPGQGLQFLFEYFSETQRNKGNFPGRFSGRQFSNSRSEMNVSTLELGDSALYLCASSRLQGANEQFFGPGTRLTVL.

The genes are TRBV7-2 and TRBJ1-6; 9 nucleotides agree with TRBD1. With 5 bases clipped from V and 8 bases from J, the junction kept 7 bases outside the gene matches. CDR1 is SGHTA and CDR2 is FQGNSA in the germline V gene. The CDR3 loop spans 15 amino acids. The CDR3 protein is CASSTRTGADSPLHF. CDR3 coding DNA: TGTGCCAGCAGCACCCGGACAGGGGCGGATTCACCCCTCCACTTT.

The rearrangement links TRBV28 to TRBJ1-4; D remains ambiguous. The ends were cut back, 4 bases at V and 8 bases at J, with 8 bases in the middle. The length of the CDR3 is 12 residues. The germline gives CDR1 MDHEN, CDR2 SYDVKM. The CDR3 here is CASSSGREKLFF. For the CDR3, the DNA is TGTGCCAGCAGTTCCGGACGGGAAAAACTGTTTTTT.

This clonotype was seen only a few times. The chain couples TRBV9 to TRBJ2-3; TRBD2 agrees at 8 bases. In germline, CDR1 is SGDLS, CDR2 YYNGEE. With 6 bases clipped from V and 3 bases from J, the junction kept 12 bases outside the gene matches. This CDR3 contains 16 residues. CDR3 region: CASTVEETSVTDTQYF. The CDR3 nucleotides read TGTGCCAGCACCGTTGAGGAGACTAGCGTGACAGATACGCAGTATTTT.

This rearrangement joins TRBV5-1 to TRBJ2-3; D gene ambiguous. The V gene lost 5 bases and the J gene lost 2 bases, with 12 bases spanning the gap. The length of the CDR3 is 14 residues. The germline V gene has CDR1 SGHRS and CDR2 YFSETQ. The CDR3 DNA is TGCGCCAGCAGTTTTACAGCAGACACAGATACGCAGTATTTT. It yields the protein CASSFTADTDTQYF. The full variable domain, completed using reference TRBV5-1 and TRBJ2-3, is KAGVTQTPRYLIKTRGQQVTLSCSPISGHRSVSWYQQTPGQGLQFLFEYFSETQRNKGNFPGRFSGRQFSNSRSEMNVSTLELGDSALYLCASSFTADTDTQYFGPGTRLTVL.

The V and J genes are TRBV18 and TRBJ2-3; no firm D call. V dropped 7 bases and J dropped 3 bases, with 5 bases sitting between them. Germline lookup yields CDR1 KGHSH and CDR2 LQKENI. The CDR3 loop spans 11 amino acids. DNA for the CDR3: TGTGCCAGCTTACTGACAGATACGCAGTATTTT. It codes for CASLLTDTQYF.

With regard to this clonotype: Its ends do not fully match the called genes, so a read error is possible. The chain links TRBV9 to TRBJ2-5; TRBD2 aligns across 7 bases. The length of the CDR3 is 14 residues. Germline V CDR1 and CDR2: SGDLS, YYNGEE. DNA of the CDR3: TGTGCCGGCAGCCTGGGGACTACTAAAGAGACCCAGTACTTC. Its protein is CAGSLGTTKETQYF.

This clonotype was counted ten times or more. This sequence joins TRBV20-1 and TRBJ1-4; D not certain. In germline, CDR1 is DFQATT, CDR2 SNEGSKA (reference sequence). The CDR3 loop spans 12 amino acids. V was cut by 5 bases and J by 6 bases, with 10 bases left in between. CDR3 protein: CSADGLDEKLFF. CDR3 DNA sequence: TGCAGTGCTGACGGCTTGGATGAAAAACTGTTTTTT.

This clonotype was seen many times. CDR3: CASSVPDRDEQYF. In DNA form, the CDR3 reads TGTGCCAGCAGCGTACCCGACAGGGACGAGCAGTACTTC. The V gene is TRBV7-6, the J gene TRBJ2-7, with 7 bases lining up with TRBD1. CDR1 and CDR2 from the germline V gene are SGHVS and FNYEAQ. After removal of 5 bases from V and 5 bases from J, the junction contained 6 bases not matched to a gene. The CDR3 has 13 residues.

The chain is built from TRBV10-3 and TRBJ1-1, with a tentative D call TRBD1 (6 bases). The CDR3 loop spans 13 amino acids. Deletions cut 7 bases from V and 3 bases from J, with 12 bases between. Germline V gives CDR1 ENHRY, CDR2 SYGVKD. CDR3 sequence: CAINPTGDTEAFF. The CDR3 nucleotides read TGTGCCATCAACCCGACAGGTGACACTGAAGCTTTCTTT.

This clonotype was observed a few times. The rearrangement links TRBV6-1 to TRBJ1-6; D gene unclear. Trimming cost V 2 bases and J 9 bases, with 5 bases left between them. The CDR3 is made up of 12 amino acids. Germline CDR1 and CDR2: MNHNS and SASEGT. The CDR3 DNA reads TGTGCCAGCAGTGAACGGAGTTCACCCCTCCACTTT. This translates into CASSERSSPLHF.

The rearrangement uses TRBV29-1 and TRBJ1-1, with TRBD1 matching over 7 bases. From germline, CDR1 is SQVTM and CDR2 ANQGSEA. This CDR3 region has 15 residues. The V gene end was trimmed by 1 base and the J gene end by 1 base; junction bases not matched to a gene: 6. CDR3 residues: CSVEVGQLTNTEAFF. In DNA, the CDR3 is TGCAGCGTTGAAGTGGGACAGCTGACGAACACTGAAGCTTTCTTT.

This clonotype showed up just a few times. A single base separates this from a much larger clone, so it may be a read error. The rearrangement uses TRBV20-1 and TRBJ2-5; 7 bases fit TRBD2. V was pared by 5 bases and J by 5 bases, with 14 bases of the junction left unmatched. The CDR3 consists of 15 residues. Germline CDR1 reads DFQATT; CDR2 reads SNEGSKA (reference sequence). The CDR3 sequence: CSALITSAGWETQYF. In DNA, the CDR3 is TGCAGTGCTCTTATCACTAGCGCGGGTTGGGAGACCCAGTACTTC.